This T cell receptor beta chain was sequenced for a study of shared clonotypes between healthy human individuals. Sequencing used immunoSEQ multiplex PCR; TCRdb keeps in-frame clones, though not all of them. There are fewer than 2.5 million clones in the sample; approximately 93% occur only once, and approximately 0.37% lies in the top ten. Study-wide results and limits: Generation probabilities were higher for clonotypes shared across all four sorted-subset donors than for unshared ones. Clonotype sharing among donors was thought likely to change with sequencing depth.

Donors comprised healthy HIV-negative adults lacking recent acute infections or vaccinations. Concerning this clone itself: As yet, its antigen is unknown.

The sample comprised naive CD4+ T cells from PBMCs. As to subset: CD45RA+ positively selected. The clonotype was recovered from a man in his late teens or twenties in good health. Some clones in this sample may be carry-over from other donors' samples.

The CDR3 DNA follows: TGTGCCAGCAGCTTACGAATCAATCAGCCCCAGCATTTT. Its protein is CASSLRINQPQHF. The genes are TRBV5-5 and TRBJ1-5; D unresolved. The CDR3 runs 13 residues. Germline CDR1 SGHKS, CDR2 YYEKEE (reference sequence). The V end was cut by 2 bases, the J end by 3 bases, with 6 bases between.